This T cell receptor beta chain is drawn from a study of cytomegalovirus exposure and HLA in healthy donors. Across the whole study: A later analysis reported the 120 or so validation repertoires used the same platform as the 666 first-cohort repertoires.

Method: immunoSEQ multiplex PCR; TCRdb's copy keeps in-frame clones and lacks some. The sample contains about 160,000 clones, roughly 86% of which appear only once. On this clone itself: The target antigen is unknown.

The study, taken as a whole, reports: Across donors, most TCRs were seen rarely, yet some public ones were widespread. The TCR clusters that emerged in the first cohort tended, a later analysis found, to co-occur in the roughly 130 validation repertoires.

The CDR3 loop spans 15 amino acids. Losses at the gene ends were 9 bases for V and 5 bases for J; bases not matched to a gene: 9. Germline V lookup: CDR1 MNHEY, CDR2 SVGAGI. The sequence derives from a man between 18 and 35 years old in good health and CMV-seropositive. The gene calls are TRBV6-5 and TRBJ2-5; 13 bases agree with TRBD2. Sample: PBMCs. The CDR3 reads CARTTGTSGTETQYF. The DNA for the CDR3 is TGTGCCAGAACAACCGGGACTAGCGGGACTGAGACCCAGTACTTC.